This T cell receptor (beta chain) stems from a study of T cell clones after liver transplantation. Background on the study: Three of the eight recipients were HCV-positive; the rest had non-autoimmune, non-viral transplant indications. Patients counted as tolerant after at least one year off all immunosuppression, enzymes not exceeding twice normal.

The assay was immunoSEQ multiplex PCR, and TCRdb's table has in-frame clones only and misses some. The sample includes 60,000 or so clones, 71% of them seen just once. Germline V gene data show CDR1 as WSHSY and CDR2 as SAAADI. The CDR3 consists of 13 residues. Trimming at V came to 4 bases and at J to 5 bases, leaving 3 bases not matched to a gene. This receptor was taken from a human donor who received a liver transplant. The sequencing used CD4+ T cells from blood, collected before liver transplant. This chain uses TRBV10-2 with TRBJ1-2; TRBD1 aligns across 8 bases. The CDR3 DNA follows: TGCGCCAGCAGTGCGACAGGGGATTATGGCTACACCTTC. Its protein product is CASSATGDYGYTF.